The 20 T cell receptor beta chains presented below share a single source sample, sequenced in a study of blood T cells in healthy people across ages. A J-beta primer mix and a sample-barcoded 5' primer were used in a second PCR of roughly 6 to 11 cycles. In TCRdb, the 5' RACE reads were re-called with MiXCR into one record per CDR3 protein. The sample includes some 710,000 distinct CDR3 sequences, over 20% of them seen just once. Sequenced: blood. Source of these receptors: a man between 65 and 79 years old in good health.

Here the CDR3 DNA reads TGTGCCACCAAACAAACACCTGGACTGGGGAACGAGTTCTTC. The encoded protein is CATKQTPGLGNEFF. The chain couples TRBV7-2 to TRBJ2-1; tentatively, D is TRBD2 (5 bases). The germline CDR1 and CDR2 sequences are SGHTA and FQGNSA. The length of the CDR3 is 14 residues. Trimming stripped 10 bases from V and 14 bases from J, with 27 bases between.

The rearrangement links TRBV21-1 to TRBJ2-2; TRBD1 reflects the table's D call only, with no check against the DNA. TRBV21-1 is a known pseudogene. CDR3 length: 14 residues. The CDR3 reads CASPRGPHTGELFF. The CDR3 region has the DNA TGTGCCAGCCCAAGGGGGCCGCACACCGGGGAGCTGTTTTTT.

This clonotype was found many times. This chain joins TRBV29-1 and TRBJ2-1; the D call may be TRBD1 or TRBD2 (5 bases each). Germline V gene sequence: CDR1 SQVTM, CDR2 ANQGSEA. V lost 6 bases to trimming and J lost 5 bases, with 11 bases between them. The CDR3 covers 12 residues. This CDR3 reads CSVPQGDNEQFF. CDR3 in DNA: TGCAGCGTACCCCAGGGAGACAATGAGCAGTTCTTC.

V and J are TRBV7-2 and TRBJ2-7; D gene ambiguous. This CDR3 contains 14 residues. Trimming cost V 1 base and J 0 bases, with 7 bases left between them. The germline CDR1 and CDR2 sequences are SGHTA and FQGNSA. CDR3 protein: CASSLGAPSYEQYF. The CDR3 DNA is TGTGCCAGCAGCTTAGGGGCACCCTCCTACGAGCAGTACTTC.

As regards this clonotype: The final CDR3 position lacks the conserved phenylalanine or tryptophan, pointing to a likely read error. This sequence joins TRBV18 and TRBJ2-5; TRBD2 matches at 11 bases. Germline CDR1 KGHSH, CDR2 LQKENI. The CDR3 has 14 amino acids. V lost 8 bases to trimming and J lost 11 bases; unmatched junction nucleotides: 13. The DNA for the CDR3 is TGTGCCAGCGCTACTAGCGGGAGTAGAGGGGAGCAGTACGTC. Amino acid sequence: CASATSGSRGEQYV.

This clonotype turned up a few times. The V gene is TRBV29-1, the J gene TRBJ1-4; 7 bases line up with TRBD1. CDR3 length: 14 amino acids. The J segment lost 5 bases and the V segment lost 7 bases, leaving 10 bases of the junction unmatched. CDR1 is SQVTM, CDR2 ANQGSEA, per germline. CDR3: CSARTGFTNEKLFF. The CDR3 DNA sequence: TGCAGCGCACGGACAGGTTTTACAAATGAAAAACTGTTTTTT.

This chain uses TRBV7-2 with TRBJ2-3, with D possibly TRBD2 on 5 matching bases. Germline V gives CDR1 SGHTA, CDR2 FQGNSA. V lost 2 bases to trimming and J lost 8 bases, with 14 bases between them. This CDR3 has 14 residues. The CDR3 loop reads CASSLLSGGGTQYF. The DNA of the CDR3 is TGTGCCAGCAGCTTACTAAGTGGAGGAGGTACGCAGTATTTT.

The gene calls are TRBV24-1 and TRBJ2-4, with D perhaps TRBD2 (7 bases). Germline CDR1 KGHDR, CDR2 SFDVKD. This CDR3 is 17 amino acids long. The V and J ends lost 2 bases and 2 bases respectively, with 15 bases between them. CDR3 bases: TGTGCCACCAGTGATTCACAGGGAGGGGAGACCAAAAACATTCAGTACTTC. Translation: CATSDSQGGETKNIQYF.

This sequence joins TRBV18 and TRBJ2-3; D call uncertain. Germline V CDR1 and CDR2: KGHSH, LQKENI. V was pared by 4 bases and J by 7 bases, with 15 bases between. This CDR3 spans 14 amino acids. CDR3 protein: CASSRGSDTYTQYF. The DNA of the CDR3 is TGTGCCAGCTCACGAGGATCAGACACTTATACGCAGTATTTT. Variable domain in full (rest from reference TRBV18 and TRBJ2-3): NAGVMQNPRHLVRRRGQEARLRCSPMKGHSHVYWYRQLPEEGLKFMVYLQKENIIDESGMPKERFSAEFPKEGPSILRIQQVVRGDSAAYFCASSRGSDTYTQYFGPGTRLTVL.

This clonotype was seen only a few times. This sequence joins TRBV20-1 and TRBJ2-3; 10 nucleotides align to TRBD2. From germline, CDR1 is DFQATT and CDR2 SNEGSKA (reference sequence). V lost 4 bases and J lost 2; bases outside the gene matches: 24. This CDR3 is 21 amino acids long. The CDR3 DNA reads as TGCAGTGCTACCCATCCCCGAGGGGTCCTAGCGGGGGAGCCTTACACAGATACGCAGTATTTT. Amino acids: CSATHPRGVLAGEPYTDTQYF.

This clonotype was seen a few times. The chain uses TRBV10-3 and TRBJ2-7, with 13 bases lining up with TRBD2. V shed 6 bases, J shed 6 bases, and the junction held 8 bases outside the gene matches. The CDR3 is made up of 15 amino acids. Germline CDR1 ENHRY, CDR2 SYGVKD. CDR3 nucleotide sequence: TGTGCCATCAGCACTACTAGCGGGGGGGCCGGCGAGCAGTACTTC. It is translated as CAISTTSGGAGEQYF.

In this sample, this clonotype turned up many times. This sequence joins TRBV5-5 and TRBJ1-3, with 8 bases fitting TRBD1. The V segment lost 0 bases and the J segment 2 bases; nucleotides outside the gene matches: 7. Germline V CDR1 and CDR2: SGHKS, YYEKEE (reference sequence). CDR3 length: 17 residues. DNA for the CDR3: TGTGCCAGCAGCTTGGTCCCTTGGACAGGGACTGGAAACACCATATATTTT. Translated: CASSLVPWTGTGNTIYF.

The chain joins TRBV7-2 to TRBJ1-3, with a tentative D call TRBD1 (5 bases). Germline V CDR1 and CDR2: SGHTA, FQGNSA. The CDR3 consists of 16 residues. Trimming took 6 bases from V and 4 from J, leaving 19 bases between them. Here the CDR3 reads CASSYTSRVPGNTIYF. The CDR3 DNA follows: TGTGCCAGCAGTTACACCTCCAGGGTACCCGGAAACACCATATATTTT.

The chain employs TRBV20-1 and TRBJ2-1; D gene ambiguous. V was pared by 5 bases and J by 5 bases, with 16 bases between. This CDR3 comprises 14 residues. Germline-derived CDR1 and CDR2 are DFQATT and SNEGSKA (reference sequence). The DNA for the CDR3 is TGCAGTGCTCGGACGACCGGTAGGAACAATGAGCAGTTCTTC. Amino acids: CSARTTGRNNEQFF.

The rearrangement joins TRBV12-3 or TRBV12-4 to TRBJ2-2; possibly TRBD2 for D (7 bases). With 6 bases removed from V and 8 bases from J, the gap between germline ends came to 22 bases. The CDR3 runs to 16 residues. The CDR3 coding sequence is TGTGCCAGCAGCCGAGGGGCTAGCGGTACAGGGGGGGAGCTGTTTTTT. Protein: CASSRGASGTGGELFF.

The genes are TRBV24-1 and TRBJ2-1; weak D call: TRBD1 (5 bases). The CDR3 runs to 15 residues. Trimming removed 1 base at V and 8 bases at J, with 14 bases between. CDR1 is KGHDR, CDR2 SFDVKD, per germline. The CDR3: CATSDLGVTKDEQFF. As DNA, the CDR3 is TGTGCCACCAGTGATTTAGGGGTCACTAAGGATGAGCAGTTCTTC.

This clonotype was detected a few times. The rearrangement joins TRBV7-2 to TRBJ2-4; D might be TRBD1 (6 bases). The germline V gene encodes CDR1 SGHTA and CDR2 FQGNSA. V was shortened by 4 bases and J by 1 base, with 14 bases between the two germline ends. The length of the CDR3 is 16 residues. The CDR3 region is CASSYVGQGAKNIQYF. The DNA of the CDR3 is TGTGCCAGCAGCTACGTAGGGCAGGGGGCCAAAAACATTCAGTACTTC.

As concerns this clonotype: A read error may account for a junction end that differs from germline. This chain connects TRBV7-2 to TRBJ2-5; possibly TRBD1 or TRBD2 for D (5 bases each). The CDR3 has 16 residues. The germline V gene has CDR1 SGHTA and CDR2 FQGNSA. CDR3 nucleotides: TGTGCCAGCAGAACCCATCCCGGGACGAGGCCCATTTGGTGGTTCTTC. Its translation is CASRTHPGTRPIWWFF.

This clonotype was recorded many times. The chain combines TRBV6-6 with TRBJ2-3, with 8 bases fitting TRBD2. This CDR3 has 14 amino acids. CDR1 MNHNY and CDR2 SVGAGI come from the germline V gene (reference sequence). Trimming took 6 bases from V and 0 from J; bases not matched to a gene: 2. CDR3 sequence reads: CASSVAGSTDTQYF. The CDR3 DNA sequence: TGTGCCAGCAGCGTAGCGGGGAGCACAGATACGCAGTATTTT.

This clonotype showed up just a few times. The chain carries TRBV18 and TRBJ2-1; TRBD2 aligns across 11 bases. CDR1 and CDR2 (germline): KGHSH, LQKENI. The CDR3 length is 18 residues. Trimming removed 1 base from V and 3 bases from J; junction bases left unmatched: 8. The CDR3 loop reads CASSPLAGGPVFYNEQFF. The CDR3 DNA sequence: TGTGCCAGCTCACCACTAGCGGGAGGGCCGGTTTTCTACAATGAGCAGTTCTTC.